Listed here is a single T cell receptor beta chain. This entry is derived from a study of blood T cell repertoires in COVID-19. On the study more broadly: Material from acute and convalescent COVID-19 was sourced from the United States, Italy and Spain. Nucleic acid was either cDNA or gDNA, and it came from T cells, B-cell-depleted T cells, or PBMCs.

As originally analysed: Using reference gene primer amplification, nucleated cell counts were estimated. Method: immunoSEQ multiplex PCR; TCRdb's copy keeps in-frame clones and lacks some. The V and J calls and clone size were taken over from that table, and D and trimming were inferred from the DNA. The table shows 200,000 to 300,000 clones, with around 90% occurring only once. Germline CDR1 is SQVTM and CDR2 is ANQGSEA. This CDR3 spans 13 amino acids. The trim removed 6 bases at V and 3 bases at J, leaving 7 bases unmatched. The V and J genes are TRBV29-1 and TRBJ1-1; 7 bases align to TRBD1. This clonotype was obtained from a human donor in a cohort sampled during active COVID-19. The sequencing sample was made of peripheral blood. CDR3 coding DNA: TGCAGCGTGAGAGGGACAGTGTACACTGAAGCTTTCTTT. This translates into CSVRGTVYTEAFF.